The T cell receptor (beta chain) under discussion was sequenced for a study of T-cell memory formation after mild COVID-19. Regarding this clonotype: As yet, its antigen is unknown.

5'RACE with constant-segment primers built TCRalpha and TCRbeta cDNA libraries with UMIs. TCRdb analysed the 5' RACE reads with MiXCR anew, one entry per CDR3 protein. This table has 300,000 to 350,000 distinct CDR3 sequences, 10% to 15% appearing once. The CDR3 contains 15 residues. V was trimmed by 10 bases and J by 0 bases, leaving 18 bases between them. Germline V gives CDR1 ENHRY, CDR2 SYGVKD. Overall study findings and caveats: Clones that contracted from day 15 to 85 had balanced CD4/CD8; later expanders were CD4+ biased.

Material: PBMCs or a T cell subset sorted from them (not recorded which). The sequence came from a man younger than 35 who had mild COVID-19 (a few samples of this study predate the infection). Cell type and time point are not known. The V call is TRBV10-3, the J call TRBJ1-1; D not certain. The CDR3 spells CATNAQASMNTEAFF. CDR3 in DNA: TGTGCCACCAACGCCCAAGCATCCATGAACACTGAAGCTTTCTTT.